The 8 T cell receptor beta chains below come from one sample, sequenced in a study of T cell responses to AZD1222 COVID-19 vaccine. Clones were read by immunoSEQ multiplex PCR, and TCRdb kept only the in-frame ones, dropping some. The table shows roughly 85,000 clones, with 90% occurring only once. Sample: peripheral blood, taken 28 days after the second AZD1222 dose. These receptors came from an adult who received the AZD1222 COVID-19 vaccine.

The genes are TRBV3-1 (or the pseudogene TRBV3-2) and TRBJ1-4; tentatively, D is TRBD1 (5 bases). V gave up 8 bases and J gave up 8 bases, with 12 bases separating them. This CDR3 region has 12 residues. Looked up from germline, CDR1 is LGHDT and CDR2 is YNNKEL (reference sequence). CDR3 sequence reads: CASWGMGEKLFF. In nucleotides, the CDR3 is TGTGCCAGCTGGGGGATGGGAGAAAAACTGTTTTTT.

The chain carries TRBV5-5 and TRBJ1-2, with 8 bases fitting TRBD1. Unmatched junction bases numbered 9, after V lost 4 bases and J lost 1 base. There are 16 residues in the CDR3. CDR1 SGHKS and CDR2 YYEKEE come from the germline V gene (reference sequence). CDR3: CASSQGAASFNYGYTF. CDR3 in DNA: TGTGCCAGCAGCCAGGGGGCCGCCTCGTTTAACTATGGCTACACCTTC.

As to this clone: Other DNA sequences in this specimen translate into the identical CDR3. This sequence joins TRBV5-6 and TRBJ2-7; D gene ambiguous. The CDR3 spans 12 residues. In germline, CDR1 is SGHDT, CDR2 YYEEEE. The V and J ends lost 4 bases and 3 bases respectively, with 8 bases between them. CDR3 coding DNA: TGTGCCAGCAGCCTAAACCACTACGAGCAGTACTTC. Translation: CASSLNHYEQYF. Together with reference TRBV5-6 and TRBJ2-7, the CDR3 gives the full variable domain: DAGVTQSPTHLIKTRGQQVTLRCSPKSGHDTVSWYQQALGQGPQFIFQYYEEEERQRGNFPDRFSGHQFPNYSSELNVNALLLGDSALYLCASSLNHYEQYFGPGTRLTVT.

This rearrangement joins TRBV5-4 to TRBJ1-1; D ambiguous. Germline assignment: CDR1 SGHNT and CDR2 YYREEE (reference sequence). The CDR3 is made up of 14 amino acids. Trimming left V 3 bases short and J 0 bases short, with 9 bases between. The CDR3 nucleotides read TGTGCCAGCAGCTCAAAGAGCATGAACACTGAAGCTTTCTTT. This translates into CASSSKSMNTEAFF.

This clone is a singleton in its sample. The chain links TRBV5-1 to TRBJ2-7; D possibly corresponds to TRBD1 (5 bases). V was clipped by 0 bases and J by 3 bases, with 10 bases between them. The germline V gene encodes CDR1 SGHRS and CDR2 YFSETQ. The CDR3 contains 14 residues. CDR3 coding DNA: TGCGCCAGCAGCTTGGGGTCCAGGGACTACGAGCAGTACTTC. Its protein is CASSLGSRDYEQYF.

J is TRBJ1-4 and V is TRBV30, with D unresolved. There are 13 residues in the CDR3. Deletions cut 2 bases from V and 5 bases from J, with 9 bases between. CDR1 is GTSNPN, CDR2 SVGIG, per germline (reference sequence). The chain's CDR3 is CAWSLEVNEKLFF. The CDR3 coding sequence is TGTGCCTGGAGTCTGGAGGTGAATGAAAAACTGTTTTTT.

The chain uses TRBV27 and TRBJ2-7; a possible D gene is TRBD2 (5 bases). V was cut by 6 bases and J by 5 bases, with 20 bases left in between. Looked up from germline, CDR1 is MNHEY and CDR2 is SMNVEV (reference sequence). The CDR3 sequence is 15 residues long. The CDR3 DNA sequence: TGTGCCAGCAGACCGGCGGGCTCAGCCGGTCACGAGCAGTACTTC. Protein product: CASRPAGSAGHEQYF.

This chain joins TRBV3-1 (or the pseudogene TRBV3-2) and TRBJ2-2; D unclear. V was shortened by 1 base and J by 7 bases, with 10 bases between the two germline ends. The CDR3 runs to 14 residues. The germline gives CDR1 LGHDT, CDR2 YNNKEL (reference sequence). The CDR3 bases are TGTGCCAGCAGCCAAGCACGGGTGAACGGGGAGCTGTTTTTT. It codes for CASSQARVNGELFF.